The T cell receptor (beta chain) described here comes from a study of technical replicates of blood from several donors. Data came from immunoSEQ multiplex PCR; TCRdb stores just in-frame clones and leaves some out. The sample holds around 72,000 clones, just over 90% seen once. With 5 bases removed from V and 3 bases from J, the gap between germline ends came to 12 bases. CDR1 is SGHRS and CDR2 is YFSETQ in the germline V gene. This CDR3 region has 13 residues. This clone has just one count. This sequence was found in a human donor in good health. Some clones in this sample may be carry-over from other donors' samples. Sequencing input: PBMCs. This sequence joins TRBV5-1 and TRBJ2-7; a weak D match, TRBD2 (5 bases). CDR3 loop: CASSKGEGYEQYF. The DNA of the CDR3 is TGCGCCAGCAGTAAGGGAGAGGGCTACGAGCAGTACTTC.